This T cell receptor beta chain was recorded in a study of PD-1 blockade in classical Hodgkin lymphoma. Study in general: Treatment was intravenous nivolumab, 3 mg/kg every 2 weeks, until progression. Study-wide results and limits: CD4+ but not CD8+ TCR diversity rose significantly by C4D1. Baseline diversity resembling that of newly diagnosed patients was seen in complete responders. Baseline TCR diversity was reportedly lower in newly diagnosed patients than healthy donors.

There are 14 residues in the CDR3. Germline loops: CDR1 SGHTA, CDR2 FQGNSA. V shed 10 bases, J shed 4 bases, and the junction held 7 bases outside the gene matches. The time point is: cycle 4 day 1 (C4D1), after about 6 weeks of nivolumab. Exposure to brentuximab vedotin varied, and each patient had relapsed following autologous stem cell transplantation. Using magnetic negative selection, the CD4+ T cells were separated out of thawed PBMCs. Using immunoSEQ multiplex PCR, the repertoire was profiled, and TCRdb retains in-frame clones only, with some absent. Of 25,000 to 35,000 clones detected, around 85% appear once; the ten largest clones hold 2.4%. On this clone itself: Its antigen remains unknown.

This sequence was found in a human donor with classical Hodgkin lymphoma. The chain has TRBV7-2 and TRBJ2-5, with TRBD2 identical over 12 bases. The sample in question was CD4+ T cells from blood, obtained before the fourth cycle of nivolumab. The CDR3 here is CATQLGLAGETQYF. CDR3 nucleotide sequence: TGTGCCACGCAACTGGGACTAGCGGGAGAGACCCAGTACTTC. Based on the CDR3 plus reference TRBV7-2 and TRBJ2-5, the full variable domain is GAGVSQSPSNKVTEKGKDVELRCDPISGHTALYWYRQSLGQGLEFLIYFQGNSAPDKSGLPSDRFSAERTGGSVSTLTIQRTQQEDSAVYLCATQLGLAGETQYFGPGTRLLVL.